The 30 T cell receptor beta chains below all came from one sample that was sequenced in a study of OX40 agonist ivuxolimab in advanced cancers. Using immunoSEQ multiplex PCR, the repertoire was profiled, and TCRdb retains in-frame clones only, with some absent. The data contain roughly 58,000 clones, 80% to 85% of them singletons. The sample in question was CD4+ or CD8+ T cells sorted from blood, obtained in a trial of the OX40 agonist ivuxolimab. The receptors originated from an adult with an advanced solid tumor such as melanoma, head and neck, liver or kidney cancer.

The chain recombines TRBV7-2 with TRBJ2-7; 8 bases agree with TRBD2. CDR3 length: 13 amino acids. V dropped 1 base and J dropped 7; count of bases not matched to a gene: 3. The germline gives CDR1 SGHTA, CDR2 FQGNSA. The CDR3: CASSLGREGEQYF. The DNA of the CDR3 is TGTGCCAGCAGCTTAGGCCGGGAGGGTGAGCAGTACTTC.

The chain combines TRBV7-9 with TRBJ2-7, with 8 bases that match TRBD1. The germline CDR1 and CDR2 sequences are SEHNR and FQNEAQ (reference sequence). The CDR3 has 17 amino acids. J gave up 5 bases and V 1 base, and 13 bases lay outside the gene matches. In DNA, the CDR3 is TGTGCCAGCAGCTTAGTAGGACTGGGGACAGGATCGAACGAGCAGTACTTC. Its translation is CASSLVGLGTGSNEQYF.

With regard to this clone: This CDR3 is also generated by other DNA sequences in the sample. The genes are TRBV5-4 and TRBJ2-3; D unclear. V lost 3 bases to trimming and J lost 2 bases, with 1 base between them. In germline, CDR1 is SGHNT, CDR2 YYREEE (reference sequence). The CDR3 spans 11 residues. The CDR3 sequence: CASSSTDTQYF. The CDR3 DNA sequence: TGTGCCAGCAGCTCCACAGATACGCAGTATTTT.

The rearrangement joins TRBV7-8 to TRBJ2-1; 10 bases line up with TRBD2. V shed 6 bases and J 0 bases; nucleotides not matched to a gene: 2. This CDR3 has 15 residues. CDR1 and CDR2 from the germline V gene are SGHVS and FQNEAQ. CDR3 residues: CASSPSGSSYNEQFF. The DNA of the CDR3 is TGTGCCAGCAGTCCTAGCGGGAGCTCCTACAATGAGCAGTTCTTC.

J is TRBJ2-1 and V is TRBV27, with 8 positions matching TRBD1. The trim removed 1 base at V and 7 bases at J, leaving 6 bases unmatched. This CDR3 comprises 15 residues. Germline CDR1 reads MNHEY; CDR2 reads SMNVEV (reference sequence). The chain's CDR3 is CASSLWSGGKNEQFF. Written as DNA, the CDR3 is TGTGCCAGCAGTTTATGGTCAGGGGGCAAGAATGAGCAGTTCTTC.

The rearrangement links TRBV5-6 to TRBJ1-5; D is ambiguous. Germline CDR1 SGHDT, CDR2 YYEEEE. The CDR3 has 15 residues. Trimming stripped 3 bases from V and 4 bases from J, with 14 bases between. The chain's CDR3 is CASSSLGETNQPQHF. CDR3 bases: TGTGCCAGCAGCTCCCTCGGGGAAACGAATCAGCCCCAGCATTTT. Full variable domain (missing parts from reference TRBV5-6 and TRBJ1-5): DAGVTQSPTHLIKTRGQQVTLRCSPKSGHDTVSWYQQALGQGPQFIFQYYEEEERQRGNFPDRFSGHQFPNYSSELNVNALLLGDSALYLCASSSLGETNQPQHFGDGTRLSIL.

The CDR3 reads CASSPPLAGGTDTQYF. The CDR3 coding sequence is TGTGCCAGCTCACCACCTCTAGCGGGGGGCACAGATACGCAGTATTTT. This chain joins TRBV18 and TRBJ2-3, with 10 nucleotides matching TRBD2. Germline assignment: CDR1 KGHSH and CDR2 LQKENI. V gave up 0 bases and J gave up 1 base; unmatched junction bases: 1. The CDR3 consists of 16 residues.

CDR3 amino acids: CASRTRTGDKRPQYF. As DNA, the CDR3 is TGTGCCAGCAGAACTCGGACAGGGGATAAGAGACCCCAGTACTTC. The genes are TRBV28 and TRBJ2-5; 9 nucleotides align to TRBD1. V gave up 6 bases and J gave up 9 bases; unmatched junction bases: 14. The CDR3 has 15 residues. Germline CDR1 reads MDHEN; CDR2 reads SYDVKM.

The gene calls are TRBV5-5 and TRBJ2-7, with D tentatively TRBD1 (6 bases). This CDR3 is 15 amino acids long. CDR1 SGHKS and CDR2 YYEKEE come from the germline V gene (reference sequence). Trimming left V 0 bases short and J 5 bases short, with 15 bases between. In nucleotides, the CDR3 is TGTGCCAGCAGCTTGGGGCCAGGGGCATTGGACGAGCAGTACTTC. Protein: CASSLGPGALDEQYF.

Here the CDR3 DNA reads TGTGCCAGCAGTTACCGAAGGACGGATAATGAAAAACTGTTTTTT. Translation: CASSYRRTDNEKLFF. The J gene is TRBJ1-4, the V gene TRBV6-5; D gene uncertain. The germline gives CDR1 MNHEY, CDR2 SVGAGI. V gave up 2 bases and J gave up 4 bases, with 11 bases separating them. The CDR3 totals 15 residues.

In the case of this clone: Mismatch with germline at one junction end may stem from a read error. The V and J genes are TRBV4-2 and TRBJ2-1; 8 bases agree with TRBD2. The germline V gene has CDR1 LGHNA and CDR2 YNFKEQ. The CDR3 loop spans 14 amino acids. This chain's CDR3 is CASSQLRGDNEPLF. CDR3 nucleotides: TGTGCCAGCAGCCAATTGCGGGGGGACAATGAGCCCCTCTTC.

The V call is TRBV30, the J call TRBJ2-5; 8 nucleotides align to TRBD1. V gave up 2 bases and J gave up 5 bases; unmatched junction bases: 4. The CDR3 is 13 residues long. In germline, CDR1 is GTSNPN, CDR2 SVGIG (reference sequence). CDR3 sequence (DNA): TGTGCCTGGAGTACCAGGGGGCGGGAGACCCAGTACTTC. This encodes CAWSTRGRETQYF.

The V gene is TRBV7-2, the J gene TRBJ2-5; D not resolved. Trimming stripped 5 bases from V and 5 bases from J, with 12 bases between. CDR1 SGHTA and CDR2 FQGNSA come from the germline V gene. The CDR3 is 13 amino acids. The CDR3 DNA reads TGTGCCAGCAGCCCCCGGGTTCTTGAGACCCAGTACTTC. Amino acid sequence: CASSPRVLETQYF.

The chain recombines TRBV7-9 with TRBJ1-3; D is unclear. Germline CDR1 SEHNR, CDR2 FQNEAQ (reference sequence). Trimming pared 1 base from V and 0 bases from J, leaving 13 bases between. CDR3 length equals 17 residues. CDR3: CASSLESWPRSGNTIYF. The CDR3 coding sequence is TGTGCCAGCAGCTTAGAAAGTTGGCCCCGCTCTGGAAACACCATATATTTT.

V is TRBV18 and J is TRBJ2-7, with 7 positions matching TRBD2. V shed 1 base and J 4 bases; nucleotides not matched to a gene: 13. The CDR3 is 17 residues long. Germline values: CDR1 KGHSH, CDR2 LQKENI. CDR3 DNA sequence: TGTGCCAGCTCACCACGGGCAGATGCTAGCGGTTCTTACGAGCAGTACTTC. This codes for CASSPRADASGSYEQYF.

The CDR3 nucleotides are TGTGCCAGCAGTTACTCGACGGGGAACGGGTCACCCCTCCACTTT. Amino acids: CASSYSTGNGSPLHF. The chain is built from TRBV6-5 and TRBJ1-6; unclear D gene. The germline V gene encodes CDR1 MNHEY and CDR2 SVGAGI. The CDR3 has 15 amino acids. The V end lost 0 bases, the J end lost 10 bases, and 13 bases lay between the germline ends.

CDR3 sequence (DNA): TGTGCCAGTAGTATGTCAGCGGGGGGTTCTTTCGAGCAGTACTTC. It yields the protein CASSMSAGGSFEQYF. The chain has TRBV19 and TRBJ2-7; 9 bases are a match to TRBD2. This CDR3 spans 15 amino acids. Per the germline V gene, CDR1 is LNHDA and CDR2 is SQIVND (reference sequence). The junction had 9 bases not matched to a gene; V was cut back by 3 bases and J by 6 bases.

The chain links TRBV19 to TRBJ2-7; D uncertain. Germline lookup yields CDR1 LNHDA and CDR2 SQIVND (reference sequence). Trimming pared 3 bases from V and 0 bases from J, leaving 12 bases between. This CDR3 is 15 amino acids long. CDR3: CASSMIAAPSYEQYF. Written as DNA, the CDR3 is TGTGCCAGTAGTATGATCGCGGCTCCCTCCTACGAGCAGTACTTC.

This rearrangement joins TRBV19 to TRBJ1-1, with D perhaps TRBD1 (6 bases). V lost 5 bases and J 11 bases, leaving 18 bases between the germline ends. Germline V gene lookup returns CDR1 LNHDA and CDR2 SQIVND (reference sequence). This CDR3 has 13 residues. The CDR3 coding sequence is TGTGCCAGTAGTCTGGGGACATCGGGCCGGGCTTTCTTT. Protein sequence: CASSLGTSGRAFF.

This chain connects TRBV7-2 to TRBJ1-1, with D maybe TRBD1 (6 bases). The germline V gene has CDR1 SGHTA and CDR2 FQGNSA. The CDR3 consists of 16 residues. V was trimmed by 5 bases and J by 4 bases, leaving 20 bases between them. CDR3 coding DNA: TGTGCCAGCAGCATCAACTCGGGGGGGGCTTCCACTGAAGCTTTCTTT. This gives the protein CASSINSGGASTEAFF.

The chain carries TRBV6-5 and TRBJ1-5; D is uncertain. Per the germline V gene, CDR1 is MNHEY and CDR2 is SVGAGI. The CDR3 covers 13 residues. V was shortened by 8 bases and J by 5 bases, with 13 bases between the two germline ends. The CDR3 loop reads CASGRGYDQPQHF. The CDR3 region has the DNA TGTGCCAGCGGAAGAGGGTATGATCAGCCCCAGCATTTT.

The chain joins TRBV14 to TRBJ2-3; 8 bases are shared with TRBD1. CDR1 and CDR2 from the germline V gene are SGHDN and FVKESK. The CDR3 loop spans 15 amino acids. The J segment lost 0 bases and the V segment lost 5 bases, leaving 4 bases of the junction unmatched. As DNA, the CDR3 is TGTGCCAGCAGCGGCCAGGGGGCTAGCACAGATACGCAGTATTTT. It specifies CASSGQGASTDTQYF.

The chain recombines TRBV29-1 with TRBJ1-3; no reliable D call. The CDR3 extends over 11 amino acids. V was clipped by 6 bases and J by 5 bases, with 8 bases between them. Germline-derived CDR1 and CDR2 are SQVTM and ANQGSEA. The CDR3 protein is CSVPWRNTIYF. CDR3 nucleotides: TGCAGCGTCCCCTGGCGAAACACCATATATTTT.

The CDR3 nucleotides read TGTGCCAGCAGCTACCTGGTCGGGACTGAAGCTTTCTTT. As protein: CASSYLVGTEAFF. V is TRBV5-5 and J is TRBJ1-1; no clear D gene. This CDR3 is 13 amino acids long. Between the trimmed V and J ends, which lost 3 bases and 5 bases, there was a span of 11 bases. Per germline, CDR1 SGHKS and CDR2 YYEKEE (reference sequence).

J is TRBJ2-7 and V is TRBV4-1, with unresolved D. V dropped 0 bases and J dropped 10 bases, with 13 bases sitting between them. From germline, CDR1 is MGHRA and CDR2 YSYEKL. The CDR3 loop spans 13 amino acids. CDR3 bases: TGCGCCAGCAGCCAAGATCAAGGGCAGACTCAGTACTTC. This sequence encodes CASSQDQGQTQYF.

The CDR3 region has the DNA TGTGCCAGCAGTGTTCATCAGGGGGAGCAGTACTTC. Residues: CASSVHQGEQYF. This chain connects TRBV7-2 to TRBJ2-7; tentative D call: TRBD1 (6 bases). V dropped 6 bases and J dropped 7 bases, with 13 bases sitting between them. The CDR3 is made up of 12 amino acids. Germline lookup yields CDR1 SGHTA and CDR2 FQGNSA.

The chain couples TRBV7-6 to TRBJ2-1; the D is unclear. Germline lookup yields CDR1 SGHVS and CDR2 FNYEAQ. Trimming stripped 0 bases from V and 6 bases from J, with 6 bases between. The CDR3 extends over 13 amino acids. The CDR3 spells CASSLAGVNEQFF. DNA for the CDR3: TGTGCCAGCAGCTTAGCTGGCGTCAATGAGCAGTTCTTC. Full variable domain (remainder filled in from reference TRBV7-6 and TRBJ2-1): GAGVSQSPRYKVTKRGQDVALRCDPISGHVSLYWYRQALGQGPEFLTYFNYEAQQDKSGLPNDRFSAERPEGSISTLTIQRTEQRDSAMYRCASSLAGVNEQFFGPGTRLTVL.

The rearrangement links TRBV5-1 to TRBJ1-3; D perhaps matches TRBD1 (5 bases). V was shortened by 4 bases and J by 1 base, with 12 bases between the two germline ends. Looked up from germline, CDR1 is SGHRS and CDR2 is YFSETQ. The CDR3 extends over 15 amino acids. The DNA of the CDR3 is TGCGCCAGCAGCCCCGGAGGGGATTCTGGAAACACCATATATTTT. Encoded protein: CASSPGGDSGNTIYF.

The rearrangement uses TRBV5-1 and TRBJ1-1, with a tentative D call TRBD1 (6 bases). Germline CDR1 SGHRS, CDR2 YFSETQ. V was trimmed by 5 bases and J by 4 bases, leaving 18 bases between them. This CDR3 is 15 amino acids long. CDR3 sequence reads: CASSPGGGGGTEAFF. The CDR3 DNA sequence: TGCGCCAGCAGTCCCGGGGGGGGCGGTGGCACTGAAGCTTTCTTT.

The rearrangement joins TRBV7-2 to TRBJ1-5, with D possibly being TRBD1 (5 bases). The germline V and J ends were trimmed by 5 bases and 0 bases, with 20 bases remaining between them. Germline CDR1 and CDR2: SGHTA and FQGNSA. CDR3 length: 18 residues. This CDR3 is CASSLSEDKGYSNQPQHF. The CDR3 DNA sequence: TGTGCCAGCAGCCTCAGTGAGGACAAGGGTTATAGCAATCAGCCCCAGCATTTT.